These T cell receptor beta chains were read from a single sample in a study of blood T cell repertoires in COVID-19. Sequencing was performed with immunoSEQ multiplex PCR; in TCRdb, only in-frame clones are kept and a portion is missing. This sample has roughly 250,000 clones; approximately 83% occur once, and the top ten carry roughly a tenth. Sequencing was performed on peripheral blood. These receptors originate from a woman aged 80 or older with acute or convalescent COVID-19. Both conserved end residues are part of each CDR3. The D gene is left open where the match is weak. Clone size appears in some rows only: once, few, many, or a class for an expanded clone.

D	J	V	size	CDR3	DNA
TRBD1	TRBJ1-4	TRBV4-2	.	CASSQDPTGLATNEKLFF	TGTGCCAGCAGCCAAGACCCGACAGGGTTGGCAACTAATGAAAAACTGTTTTTT
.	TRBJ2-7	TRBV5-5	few	CASSATSSYEQYF	TGTGCCAGCAGCGCGACAAGCTCCTACGAGCAGTACTTC
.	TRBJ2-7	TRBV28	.	CASSSPGHPYEQYF	TGTGCCAGCAGTTCACCGGGACACCCCTACGAGCAGTACTTC
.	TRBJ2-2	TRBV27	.	CASNRLGGATGELFF	TGTGCCAGCAATAGGCTGGGGGGGGCCACCGGGGAGCTGTTTTTT
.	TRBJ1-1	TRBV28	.	CASSLFGRGSEAFF	TGTGCCAGCAGTTTATTCGGGAGGGGATCTGAAGCTTTCTTT
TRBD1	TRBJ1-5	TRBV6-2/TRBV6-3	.	CASSSGQGINNQPQHF	TGTGCCAGCAGTTCGGGACAGGGAATCAACAATCAGCCCCAGCATTTT
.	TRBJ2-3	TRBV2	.	CASSLLSGATDTQYF	TGTGCCAGCAGTTTACTTAGTGGGGCCACAGATACGCAGTATTTT
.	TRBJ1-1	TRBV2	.	CASRKEAPGAFF	TGTGCCAGCAGGAAGGAGGCCCCTGGAGCTTTCTTT
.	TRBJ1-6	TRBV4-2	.	CASSQDPRMRNSPLHF	TGTGCCAGCAGCCAAGATCCCAGGATGCGAAATTCACCCCTCCACTTT
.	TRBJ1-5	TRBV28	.	CASSSRSRRQPQHF	TGTGCCAGCAGTTCTCGGAGTAGGCGGCAGCCCCAGCATTTT
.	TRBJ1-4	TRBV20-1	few	CSASRQPVREKLFF	TGCAGTGCTAGTCGACAGCCCGTCCGGGAAAAACTGTTTTTT
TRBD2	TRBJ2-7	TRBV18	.	CASSPASGGPYEQYF	TGTGCCAGCTCACCGGCTAGCGGGGGCCCCTACGAGCAGTACTTC
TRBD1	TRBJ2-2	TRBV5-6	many	CASSPGTALTGELFF	TGTGCCAGCAGCCCAGGGACAGCTCTCACCGGGGAGCTGTTTTTT
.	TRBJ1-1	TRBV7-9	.	CASQLSNTEAFF	TGTGCCAGCCAGCTTAGCAACACTGAAGCTTTCTTT
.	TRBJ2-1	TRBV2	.	CASSALAFPYNEQFF	TGTGCCAGCAGCGCGTTAGCCTTTCCCTACAATGAGCAGTTCTTC
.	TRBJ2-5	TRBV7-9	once	CASSLGGYQETQYF	TGTGCCAGCAGCCTCGGAGGGTACCAAGAGACCCAGTACTTC
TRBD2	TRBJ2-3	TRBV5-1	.	CASSLVAGGPGDTQYF	TGCGCCAGCAGCTTGGTGGCGGGGGGGCCAGGAGATACGCAGTATTTT
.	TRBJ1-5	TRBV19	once	CASSILAQAPYQPQHF	TGTGCCAGTAGTATTCTGGCCCAGGCCCCTTATCAGCCCCAGCATTTT
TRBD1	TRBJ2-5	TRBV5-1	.	CASSYTRGLETQYF	TGCGCCAGCAGTTACACCAGGGGGTTAGAGACCCAGTACTTC
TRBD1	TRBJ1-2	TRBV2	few	CASTQSDRGFTF	TGTGCCAGCACCCAATCGGACAGGGGGTTCACCTTC
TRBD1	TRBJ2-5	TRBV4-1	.	CASSQPGTGKMTQYF	TGCGCCAGCAGCCAACCCGGGACAGGCAAGATGACCCAGTACTTC
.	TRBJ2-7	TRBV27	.	CASSTPGGVNEQYF	TGTGCCAGCAGTACCCCCGGCGGGGTAAACGAGCAGTACTTC
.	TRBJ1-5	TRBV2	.	CASTRESNQPQHF	TGTGCCAGCACGCGGGAGAGCAATCAGCCCCAGCATTTT
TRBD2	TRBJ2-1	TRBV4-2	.	CASSQGRTSGGNEQFF	TGTGCCAGCAGCCAGGGAAGGACTAGCGGGGGGAATGAGCAGTTCTTC
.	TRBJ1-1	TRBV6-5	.	CASSYQGTNTEAFF	TGTGCCAGCAGTTACCAGGGGACGAACACTGAAGCTTTCTTT
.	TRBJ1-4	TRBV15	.	CATSRDHRVGGRADEKLFF	TGTGCCACCAGCAGAGATCACCGGGTGGGGGGAAGGGCTGATGAAAAACTGTTTTTT
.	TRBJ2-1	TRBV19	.	CASSMAGYNEQFF	TGTGCCAGTAGTATGGCGGGCTACAATGAGCAGTTCTTC
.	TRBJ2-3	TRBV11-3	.	CASSLRGGGGIDTQYF	TGTGCCAGCAGCTTAAGGGGGGGCGGAGGAATAGATACGCAGTATTTT
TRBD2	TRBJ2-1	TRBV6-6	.	CASSLSGGLGEQFF	TGTGCCAGCAGTCTTAGCGGGGGGCTGGGTGAGCAGTTCTTC
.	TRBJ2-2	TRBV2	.	CASSEARGTGELFF	TGTGCCAGCAGTGAAGCTCGAGGCACCGGGGAGCTGTTTTTT
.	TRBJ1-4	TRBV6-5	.	CASSYGGERGEKLFF	TGTGCCAGCAGTTACGGCGGGGAGAGGGGTGAAAAACTGTTTTTT
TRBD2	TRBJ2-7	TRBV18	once	CASSPARAGGSHEQYF	TGTGCCAGCTCACCAGCGCGAGCGGGGGGGTCCCACGAGCAGTACTTC
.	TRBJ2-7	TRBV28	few	CASSFRRNYEQYF	TGTGCCAGCAGTTTTAGGAGGAATTACGAGCAGTACTTC
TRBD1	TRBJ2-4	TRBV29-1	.	CSAGQDRQGIQYF	TGCAGCGCCGGACAGGACCGTCAGGGCATTCAGTACTTC
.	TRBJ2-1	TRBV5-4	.	CASSPRDMVYNEQFF	TGTGCCAGCTCGCCGAGGGACATGGTCTACAATGAGCAGTTCTTC
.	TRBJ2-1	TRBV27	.	CASRHGQLSSYNEQFF	TGTGCCAGCAGACACGGACAGCTCAGCTCCTACAATGAGCAGTTCTTC
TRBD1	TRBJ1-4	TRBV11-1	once	CASSSYAGTGQEKLFF	TGTGCCAGCAGCTCCTACGCCGGGACAGGGCAAGAAAAACTGTTTTTT
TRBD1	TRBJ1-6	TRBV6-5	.	CATGTGNSPLHF	TGTGCCACCGGGACAGGGAACTCACCCCTCCACTTT